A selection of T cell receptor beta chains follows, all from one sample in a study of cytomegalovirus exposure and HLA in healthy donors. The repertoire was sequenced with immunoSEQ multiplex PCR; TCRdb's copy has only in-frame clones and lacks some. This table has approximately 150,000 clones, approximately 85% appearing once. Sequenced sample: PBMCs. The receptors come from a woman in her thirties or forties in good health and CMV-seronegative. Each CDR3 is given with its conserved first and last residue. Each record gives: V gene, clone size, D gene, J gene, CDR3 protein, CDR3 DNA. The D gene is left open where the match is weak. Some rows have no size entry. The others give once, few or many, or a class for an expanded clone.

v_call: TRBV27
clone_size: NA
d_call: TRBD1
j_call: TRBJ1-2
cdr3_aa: CASRSGTGYGYTF
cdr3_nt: TGTGCCAGCAGGTCCGGGACAGGTTATGGCTACACCTTC

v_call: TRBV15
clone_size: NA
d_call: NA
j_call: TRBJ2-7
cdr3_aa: CATSPGLANYEQYF
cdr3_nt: TGTGCCACCAGTCCGGGACTCGCTAACTACGAGCAGTACTTC

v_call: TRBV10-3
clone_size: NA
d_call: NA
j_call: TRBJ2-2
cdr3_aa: CAARPTTGELFF
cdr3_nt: TGTGCCGCCCGTCCAACAACCGGGGAGCTGTTTTTT

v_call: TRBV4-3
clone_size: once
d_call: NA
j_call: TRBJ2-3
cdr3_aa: CASSQGTPRDTQYF
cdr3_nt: TGCGCCAGCAGCCAAGGGACTCCCAGAGATACGCAGTATTTT

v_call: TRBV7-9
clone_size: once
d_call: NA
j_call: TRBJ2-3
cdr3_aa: CSSSSSGTDTQYF
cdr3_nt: TGTTCCAGCAGCTCTAGCGGCACAGATACGCAGTATTTT

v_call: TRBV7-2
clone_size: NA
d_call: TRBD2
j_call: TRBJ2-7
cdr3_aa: CASSLSREVHEQYF
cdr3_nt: TGTGCCAGCAGCTTAAGTCGGGAGGTACACGAGCAGTACTTC

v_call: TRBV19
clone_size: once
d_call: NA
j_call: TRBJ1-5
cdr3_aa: CASSPDSYNQPQHF
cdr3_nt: TGTGCCAGTAGTCCCGACAGTTACAATCAGCCCCAGCATTTT

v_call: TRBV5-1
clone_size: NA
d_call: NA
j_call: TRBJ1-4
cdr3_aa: CASSLSVGVGEKLFF
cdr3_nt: TGCGCCAGCAGCTTGTCGGTCGGGGTAGGAGAAAAACTGTTTTTT

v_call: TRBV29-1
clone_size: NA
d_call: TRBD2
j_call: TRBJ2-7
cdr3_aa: CSVVRAGGSYEQYF
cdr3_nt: TGCAGCGTTGTGCGTGCGGGAGGTAGCTACGAGCAGTACTTC

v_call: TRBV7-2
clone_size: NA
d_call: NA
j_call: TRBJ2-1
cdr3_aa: CASSLMGSSYNEQFF
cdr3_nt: TGTGCCAGCAGCTTAATGGGGAGCTCCTACAATGAGCAGTTCTTC

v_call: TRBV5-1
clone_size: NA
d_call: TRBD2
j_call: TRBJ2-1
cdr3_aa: CASSLVLAGDHNEQFF
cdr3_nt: TGCGCCAGCAGCTTGGTCCTAGCGGGAGACCACAATGAGCAGTTCTTC

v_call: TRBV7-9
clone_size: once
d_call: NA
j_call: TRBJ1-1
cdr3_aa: CASSLQGMNTEAFF
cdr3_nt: TGTGCCAGCAGCTTACAGGGGATGAACACTGAAGCTTTCTTT

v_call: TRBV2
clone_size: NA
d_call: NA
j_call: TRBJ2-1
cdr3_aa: CASSLNEQFF
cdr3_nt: TGTGCCAGCAGTCTAAATGAGCAGTTCTTC

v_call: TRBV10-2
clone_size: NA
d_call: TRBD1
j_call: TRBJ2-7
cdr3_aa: CASSDVQGAYEQYF
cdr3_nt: TGCGCCAGCAGTGACGTGCAGGGGGCCTACGAGCAGTACTTC

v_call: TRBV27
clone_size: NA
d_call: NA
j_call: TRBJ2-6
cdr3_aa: CASSSPESSGANVLTF
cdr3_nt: TGTGCCAGCAGTTCCCCCGAGAGCTCTGGGGCCAACGTCCTGACTTTC

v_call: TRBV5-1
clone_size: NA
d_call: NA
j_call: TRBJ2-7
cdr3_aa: CASSELGLNTGSGQYF
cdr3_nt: TGCGCCAGCAGTGAGTTGGGACTAAATACAGGGTCCGGGCAGTACTTC

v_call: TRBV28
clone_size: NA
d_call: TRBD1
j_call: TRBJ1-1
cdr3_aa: CASSSPDRANTEAFF
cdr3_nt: TGTGCCAGCAGTTCACCGGACAGGGCGAACACTGAAGCTTTCTTT

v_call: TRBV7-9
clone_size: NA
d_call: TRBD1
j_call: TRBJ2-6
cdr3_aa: CSSSLGQGGANVLTF
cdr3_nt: TGTTCCAGCAGCTTAGGACAGGGAGGAGCCAACGTCCTGACTTTC

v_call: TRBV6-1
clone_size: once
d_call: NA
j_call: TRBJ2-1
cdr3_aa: CASRNSGGNEQFF
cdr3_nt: TGTGCCAGCAGAAATTCTGGCGGCAATGAGCAGTTCTTC

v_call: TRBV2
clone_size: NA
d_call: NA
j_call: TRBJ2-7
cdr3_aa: CASYSGAGTKQYF
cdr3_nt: TGTGCCAGCTACTCCGGGGCGGGGACGAAGCAGTACTTC

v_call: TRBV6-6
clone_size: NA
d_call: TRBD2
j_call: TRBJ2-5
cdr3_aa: CASSLNLAGGGETQYF
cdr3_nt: TGTGCCAGCAGCCTTAACCTAGCGGGAGGTGGAGAGACCCAGTACTTC

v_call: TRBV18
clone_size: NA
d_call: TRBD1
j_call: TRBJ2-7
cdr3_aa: CASSPAGQGAEQYF
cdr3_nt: TGTGCCAGCTCACCAGCGGGACAGGGAGCCGAGCAGTACTTC

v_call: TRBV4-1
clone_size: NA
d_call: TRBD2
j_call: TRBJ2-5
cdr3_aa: CASSPPGLAQETQYF
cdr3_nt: TGCGCCAGCAGCCCTCCGGGACTAGCACAAGAGACCCAGTACTTC

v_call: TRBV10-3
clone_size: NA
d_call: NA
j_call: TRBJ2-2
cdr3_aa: CAISGGFLRTGELFF
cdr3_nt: TGTGCCATCAGTGGAGGCTTTCTCCGCACCGGGGAGCTGTTTTTT

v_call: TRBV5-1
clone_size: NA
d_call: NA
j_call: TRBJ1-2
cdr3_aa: CASSSQPRDAQRGGYTF
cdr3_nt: TGCGCCAGCAGCTCCCAACCCAGGGACGCCCAAAGGGGGGGCTACACCTTC

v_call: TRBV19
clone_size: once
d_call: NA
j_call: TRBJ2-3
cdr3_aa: CASSIDSAGRNTDTQYF
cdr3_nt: TGTGCCAGTAGTATAGATTCGGCAGGTCGAAACACAGATACGCAGTATTTT

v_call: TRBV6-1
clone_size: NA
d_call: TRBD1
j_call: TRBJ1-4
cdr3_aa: CASNQAGTVEKLFF
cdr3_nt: TGTGCCAGCAACCAAGCCGGGACAGTTGAAAAACTGTTTTTT

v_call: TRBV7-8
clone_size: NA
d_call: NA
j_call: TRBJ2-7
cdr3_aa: CASSSYLGGVHEQYF
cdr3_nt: TGTGCCAGCAGCTCTTATTTAGGGGGGGTCCACGAGCAGTACTTC

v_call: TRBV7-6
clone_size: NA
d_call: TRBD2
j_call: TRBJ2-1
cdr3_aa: CASSLMLGEGYNEQFF
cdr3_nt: TGTGCCAGCAGCTTAATGTTGGGGGAGGGATACAATGAGCAGTTCTTC

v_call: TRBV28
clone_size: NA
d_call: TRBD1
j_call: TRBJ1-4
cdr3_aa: CASEDRGEKLFF
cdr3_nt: TGTGCCAGCGAGGACAGGGGGGAAAAACTGTTTTTT

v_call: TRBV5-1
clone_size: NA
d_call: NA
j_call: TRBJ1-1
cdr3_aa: CASSLAGRGEAFF
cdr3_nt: TGCGCCAGCAGCTTGGCTGGGCGGGGTGAAGCTTTCTTT

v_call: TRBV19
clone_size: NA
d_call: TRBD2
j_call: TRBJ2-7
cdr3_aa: CASSTYTSGAPSEQYF
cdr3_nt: TGTGCCAGTAGTACATACACTAGCGGCGCCCCTAGCGAGCAGTACTTC

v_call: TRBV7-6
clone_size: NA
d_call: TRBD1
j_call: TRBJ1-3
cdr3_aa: CASSLRPGGSGNTIYF
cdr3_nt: TGTGCCAGCAGCCTACGCCCAGGGGGCTCTGGAAACACCATATATTTT

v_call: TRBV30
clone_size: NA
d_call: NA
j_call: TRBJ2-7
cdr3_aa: CAWSAMLEGEQYF
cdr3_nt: TGTGCCTGGAGTGCAATGCTAGAGGGCGAGCAGTACTTC

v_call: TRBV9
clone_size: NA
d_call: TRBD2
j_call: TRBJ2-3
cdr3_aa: CASSPGLAGAADTQYF
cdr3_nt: TGTGCCAGCAGCCCCGGACTAGCGGGAGCAGCAGATACGCAGTATTTT

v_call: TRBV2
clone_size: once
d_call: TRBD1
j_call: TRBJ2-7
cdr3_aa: CASIRQGANEQYF
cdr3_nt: TGTGCCAGCATAAGGCAGGGGGCAAACGAGCAGTACTTC

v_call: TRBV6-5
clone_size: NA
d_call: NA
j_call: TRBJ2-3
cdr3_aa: CASRETGADTQYF
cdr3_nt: TGTGCCAGCAGGGAGACAGGAGCAGATACGCAGTATTTT

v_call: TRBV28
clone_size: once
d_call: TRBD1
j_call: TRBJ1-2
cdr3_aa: CASSHSRGDRTYGYTF
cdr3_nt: TGTGCCAGCAGTCACAGTCGGGGGGACAGGACTTATGGCTACACCTTC

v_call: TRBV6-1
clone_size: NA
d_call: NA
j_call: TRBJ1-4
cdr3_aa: CASSPQGGEKLFF
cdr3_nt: TGTGCCAGCAGCCCACAAGGCGGTGAAAAACTGTTTTTT